This TCR beta chain was captured by sequencing in a study of spatial heterogeneity in lung cancer. Overall study context: Matched bulk RNA-seq yielded a T cell module score, and TCR transcript counts in tumor regions correlated strongly with that score.

A single record per CDR3 protein comes from TCRdb applying MiXCR to the 5' RACE reads. The sample holds 10,000 or so distinct CDR3 sequences; 8.7% are singletons and the top ten take roughly 12%. Study-level findings and limits: Counts of ubiquitous and regional expanded TCRs tracked ubiquitous and regional nonsynonymous mutations, respectively. Counts of expanded alpha and beta TCRs within tumors tracked the tumor nonsynonymous mutation count. Beta chains had 13% to 15% coverage of tumor T cells, and alpha chains had approximately 7%.

Time point defined: sample taken at primary tumor resection. Frozen PBMC, nontumor lung or tumor provided whole RNA, which was sequenced unsorted. From germline, CDR1 is MNHEY and CDR2 SMNVEV (reference sequence). This CDR3 contains 16 residues. This clonotype has a handful of counts. Antigen specificity is unknown. The junction departs from germline at one end; a sequencing error may be responsible. The V call is TRBV27, the J call TRBJ2-1; tentatively, D is TRBD1 (8 bases). This receptor was obtained from a female donor with early-stage non-small cell lung cancer. Sequencing used lung tumor tissue, obtained at surgery. This CDR3 is CASSLGGDRTYDEQFF. The CDR3, as DNA: TGTGCCAGCAGTTTGGGGGGGGACAGGACCTACGATGAGCAGTTCTTC.